This TCR beta chain originates from a study of T cell clonotyping in hematopoietic cell transplantation. Study observations and caveats: Cells were unsorted, so CD4 and CD8 contributions were not separated. Higher Inverse Simpson Index values in graft donor and pretransplant recipient predicted broader posttransplant TCR diversity.

With regard to this clone: No antigen is known for it.

Using immunoSEQ multiplex PCR, the repertoire was profiled, and TCRdb retains in-frame clones only, with some absent. The sample holds more than 4,500 clones, approximately 90% seen once. Blood collection times were about day -28 and days 30, 100, 180 posttransplant. The CDR3 is 17 residues long. Trimming took 1 base from V and 4 from J; bases not matched to a gene: 10. Per the germline V gene, CDR1 is SGHTA and CDR2 is FQGNSA. This receptor was identified in a female patient aged 50-59 years who had an allogeneic stem cell transplant from an unrelated donor, so T cells may come from the graft donor. Some clones in this sample may be carry-over from other donors' samples. The sample in question was peripheral blood mononuclear cells, obtained 100 days after allogeneic stem cell transplant. The V and J genes are TRBV7-2 and TRBJ1-2; TRBD1 matches 9 bases. DNA for the CDR3: TGTGCCAGCAGCTTAGGGACAGGGGCCGCAGGGGCCTATGGCTACACCTTC. Its protein is CASSLGTGAAGAYGYTF.